The rows below give T cell receptor beta chains drawn from one sample of a study of cytomegalovirus exposure and HLA in healthy donors. The method was immunoSEQ multiplex PCR; TCRdb's version includes in-frame clones alone and lacks a portion of them. The table counts 130,000 or so clones; around 1.5% lies in the top ten. Sequencing was performed on PBMCs. These receptors were collected from a woman aged 40-49 years in good health and CMV-seronegative. CDR3s leave out the opening cysteine and the closing phenylalanine or tryptophan. D genes are given only for firm matches.

j_gene | d_gene | v_gene | CDR3aa
TRBJ1-3 | - | TRBV7-8 | ASSRTRTSGNTIY
TRBJ1-3 | - | TRBV6-5 | ASSYNRLSSGNTIY
TRBJ1-3 | - | TRBV28 | ASTVLTGGGNTIY
TRBJ2-1 | TRBD1 | TRBV4-3 | ASSQEFRQGYNEQF
TRBJ2-6 | - | TRBV5-6 | ASSSGVSGANVLT
TRBJ2-1 | TRBD2 | TRBV6-6 | ASSYPGTNNNEQF
TRBJ1-2 | TRBD1 | TRBV6-1 | ASSLDRVNYGYT
TRBJ2-5 | TRBD1 | TRBV7-2 | ASSRGQGAPRETQY
TRBJ1-5 | - | TRBV28 | ASSKRQANNQPQH
TRBJ2-3 | - | TRBV18 | ASSPPGRSTDTQY
TRBJ2-5 | - | TRBV19 | ASSIVQGPQY
TRBJ2-2 | TRBD1 | TRBV5-1 | ASSQDRKAGELF
TRBJ2-6 | TRBD1 | TRBV7-6 | ASSLGRDRGFPGANVLT
TRBJ1-4 | TRBD1 | TRBV9 | ASSDSGTVNEKLF
TRBJ1-3 | - | TRBV2 | ASRRFSGAGNTIY
TRBJ1-1 | - | TRBV15 | ATSHGGRIEAF
TRBJ1-2 | TRBD1 | TRBV28 | ASKLTGGHYGYT
TRBJ2-5 | TRBD2 | TRBV5-1 | ASSLLASGNSKETQY
TRBJ2-2 | - | TRBV4-2 | ASSQLAGNTGELF
TRBJ1-2 | - | TRBV9 | ASSAGGGTNYGYT
TRBJ1-2 | TRBD1 | TRBV7-2 | ASSPQGTGGPPT
TRBJ1-3 | - | TRBV15 | ATSRDMNTLISGNTIY
TRBJ2-1 | - | TRBV14 | ASSQVQFYNEQF
TRBJ2-7 | TRBD1 | TRBV14 | ASSKKTGDAYEQY
TRBJ2-2 | TRBD2 | TRBV7-3 | ASSPMGIAGATGELF
TRBJ2-2 | TRBD1 | TRBV5-4 | ASSWGTGKNTGELF
TRBJ2-5 | - | TRBV6-5 | ASSYSNHREETQY